This TCR beta chain was profiled in a study of T cell responses to AZD1222 COVID-19 vaccine. Study as a whole: Pooling was applied to second doses at about 4 or about 12 weeks.

The CDR3 contains 13 residues. The V end lost 5 bases, the J end lost 11 bases, and 18 bases lay between the germline ends. Clones were sequenced by immunoSEQ multiplex PCR, and TCRdb holds only the in-frame ones, with some missing. Here the sample spans approximately 150,000 clones, 94% being singletons. To note about this clone: What it binds is unknown.

Study-wide results and limits: Donor demographics were predominantly white British with a female majority; clonal diversity may be underestimated.

This receptor was obtained from an adult in good health. The sample in question was peripheral blood, obtained on day 0 of AZD1222 vaccination. This sequence joins TRBV12-3 or TRBV12-4 and TRBJ1-1; D not resolved. The CDR3 loop reads CASSGRLATGAFF. The CDR3 DNA reads TGTGCCAGCAGTGGACGTCTAGCCACGGGGGCTTTCTTT.